Shown below are 24 T cell receptor beta chains from a single sample sequenced in a study of shared clonotypes between healthy human individuals. Using immunoSEQ multiplex PCR, the repertoire was profiled, and TCRdb retains in-frame clones only, with some absent. The profile shows 2 million to 2.5 million clones, approximately 95% of them singletons. Selected positively for CCR7 and CD45RO-negative, naive CD8 cells excluded terminally differentiated effector memory CD45RA+ cells. Sequences were obtained from naive CD8+ T cells sorted from blood. All receptors come from a man younger than 35 in good health.

In this sample, this clone turned up once. The chain is built from TRBV27 and TRBJ2-7, with D uncertain. V lost 4 bases, J lost 2 bases, and 9 bases lay in between. Looked up from germline, CDR1 is MNHEY and CDR2 is SMNVEV (reference sequence). This CDR3 has 13 amino acids. The CDR3 DNA follows: TGTGCCAGCAGTTACGGAAACCCCTACGAGCAGTACTTC. Amino acid sequence: CASSYGNPYEQYF.

The genes are TRBV4-2 and TRBJ2-1, with D maybe TRBD2 (5 bases). The CDR3 extends over 14 amino acids. The V gene's germline CDR1 is LGHNA and CDR2 YNFKEQ. Trimming stripped 1 base from V and 4 bases from J, with 8 bases between. As DNA, the CDR3 is TGTGCCAGCAGCCAAGTCGGGGTATACAATGAGCAGTTCTTC. Its protein is CASSQVGVYNEQFF.

The J gene is TRBJ1-1, the V gene TRBV6-1; TRBD1 aligns across 8 bases. The germline gives CDR1 MNHNS, CDR2 SASEGT. There are 14 residues in the CDR3. Trimming cost V 4 bases and J 2 bases; bases outside gene matches: 3. For the CDR3, the DNA is TGTGCCAGCAGTGGGACAGGGATTAACACTGAAGCTTTCTTT. Protein: CASSGTGINTEAFF.

The chain links TRBV4-3 to TRBJ2-5, with D maybe TRBD1 (5 bases). V was cut by 0 bases and J by 5 bases, with 13 bases left in between. From germline, CDR1 is LGHNA and CDR2 YSLEER. The CDR3 has 15 residues. CDR3: CASSQDGQGSETQYF. The CDR3 DNA follows: TGCGCCAGCAGCCAAGACGGGCAGGGTTCGGAGACCCAGTACTTC.

About this clone itself: Other DNA sequences in this sample translate to the same CDR3. This chain joins TRBV9 and TRBJ2-7; the match to TRBD1 covers 7 bases. V trimming: 0 bases; J trimming: 5 bases; junction bases outside the gene matches: 5. The CDR3 is 14 amino acids. Per the germline V gene, CDR1 is SGDLS and CDR2 is YYNGEE. Written as DNA, the CDR3 is TGTGCCAGCAGCGTAGGGTTAGGGGGCAACGAGCAGTACTTC. Protein sequence: CASSVGLGGNEQYF.

The chain has TRBV13 and TRBJ2-1; 9 positions agree with TRBD1. Germline V gene sequence: CDR1 PRHDT, CDR2 FYEKMQ (reference sequence). The CDR3 covers 15 residues. The J segment lost 8 bases and the V segment lost 5 bases, leaving 10 bases of the junction unmatched. The CDR3: CASSQRDRDLYEQFF. For the CDR3, the DNA is TGTGCCAGCAGCCAACGGGACAGGGACTTGTATGAGCAGTTCTTC.

This clone was seen only a few times. This rearrangement joins TRBV7-9 to TRBJ2-1; no reliable D call. CDR1 is SEHNR, CDR2 FQNEAQ, per germline (reference sequence). There are 14 residues in the CDR3. V gave up 1 base and J gave up 9 bases, with 13 bases separating them. This chain's CDR3 is CASSLGPSLGEQFF. The CDR3 DNA sequence: TGTGCCAGCAGCTTAGGACCTTCCCTAGGTGAGCAGTTCTTC.

The rearrangement joins TRBV29-1 to TRBJ2-5, with a tentative D call TRBD2 (5 bases). Deletions cut 4 bases from V and 1 base from J, with 13 bases between. The CDR3 is 14 residues long. Germline lookup yields CDR1 SQVTM and CDR2 ANQGSEA. DNA of the CDR3: TGCAGCGTTGTTGGGGTAGGAGGCCAAGAGACCCAGTACTTC. This encodes CSVVGVGGQETQYF.

This chain links TRBV4-2 with TRBJ2-1; D ambiguous. V lost 1 base, J lost 2 bases, and 9 bases lay in between. Germline loops: CDR1 LGHNA, CDR2 YNFKEQ. The CDR3 length is 15 residues. The CDR3 loop is CASSQVHDAYNEQFF. CDR3 sequence (DNA): TGTGCCAGCAGCCAAGTCCATGACGCCTACAATGAGCAGTTCTTC.

The V call is TRBV28, the J call TRBJ1-5; TRBD1 matches at 7 bases. The germline gives CDR1 MDHEN, CDR2 SYDVKM. The V segment lost 8 bases and the J segment 0 bases; nucleotides outside the gene matches: 10. CDR3 size: 16 residues. The CDR3 here is CASREGDSYSNQPQHF. The CDR3 DNA sequence: TGTGCCAGCCGCGAGGGGGACAGCTATAGCAATCAGCCCCAGCATTTT.

The chain employs TRBV6-1 and TRBJ2-1; possible D gene TRBD2, 5 bases. Germline loops: CDR1 MNHNS, CDR2 SASEGT. The length of the CDR3 is 11 residues. With 8 bases removed from V and 3 bases from J, the gap between germline ends came to 5 bases. In nucleotides, the CDR3 is TGTGCCAGCGGACTCTACAATGAGCAGTTCTTC. Translating it yields CASGLYNEQFF.

This clone appeared once. Germline is not matched at one junction end, which may reflect a read error. The sample carries other DNA sequences with the same CDR3. The genes are TRBV28 and TRBJ2-7; the match to TRBD1 covers 7 bases. Germline V gene lookup returns CDR1 MDHEN and CDR2 SYDVKM. This CDR3 comprises 15 residues. CDR3 sequence reads: CASSPGQEFIYEQYF. CDR3 bases: TGTGCCAGCAGTCCCGGACAGGAATTTATCTACGAGCAATACTTC.

The sample holds one count of this clone. The chain links TRBV19 to TRBJ2-1; TRBD1 matches 7 bases. Losses at the gene ends were 8 bases for V and 4 bases for J; bases not matched to a gene: 8. In germline, CDR1 is LNHDA, CDR2 SQIVND (reference sequence). This CDR3 comprises 14 residues. The CDR3 region has the DNA TGTGCCAGTGAGAGGACAGGCCCGTACAATGAGCAGTTCTTC. This encodes CASERTGPYNEQFF.

Worth noting for this clone: The same CDR3 arises from other DNA sequences in this sample as well. The chain joins TRBV9 to TRBJ1-5, with D hard to call. Germline CDR1 is SGDLS and CDR2 is YYNGEE. V was trimmed by 0 bases and J by 4 bases, leaving 8 bases between them. This CDR3 contains 14 residues. The CDR3 loop is CASSVGGENQPQHF. Here the CDR3 DNA reads TGTGCCAGCAGCGTAGGTGGGGAGAATCAGCCCCAGCATTTT. Full variable domain (rest looked up from reference TRBV9 and TRBJ1-5): DSGVTQTPKHLITATGQRVTLRCSPRSGDLSVYWYQQSLDQGLQFLIQYYNGEERAKGNILERFSAQQFPDLHSELNLSSLELGDSALYFCASSVGGENQPQHFGDGTRLSIL.

With respect to this clone: Additional DNA sequences in this sample encode the identical CDR3. The chain employs TRBV27 and TRBJ2-7; 10 bases line up with TRBD2. J lost 4 bases, V lost 4 bases, and 4 bases had no gene match. The CDR3 totals 14 residues. The V gene's germline CDR1 is MNHEY and CDR2 SMNVEV (reference sequence). In nucleotides, the CDR3 is TGTGCCAGCAGTTCCCGGACTAGCGGATACGAGCAGTACTTC. Protein sequence: CASSSRTSGYEQYF.

The rearrangement links TRBV5-6 to TRBJ2-2; TRBD1 agrees at 9 bases. The CDR3 length is 15 residues. Germline V gene sequence: CDR1 SGHDT, CDR2 YYEEEE. V shed 5 bases and J 7 bases; nucleotides not matched to a gene: 9. The CDR3 loop is CASSPGTGLDGELFF. For the CDR3, the DNA is TGTGCCAGCAGTCCCGGGACAGGGTTGGACGGGGAGCTGTTTTTT.

Points on this clone: The same CDR3 arises from other DNA sequences in this sample as well. This chain uses TRBV30 with TRBJ2-5; D unresolved. Germline CDR1 GTSNPN, CDR2 SVGIG (reference sequence). The CDR3 sequence is 13 residues long. Trimming took off 0 bases at V and 4 bases at J, with 9 bases between the two ends. The CDR3 DNA follows: TGTGCCTGGAGTGTACACTCTGGAGAGACCCAGTACTTC. This gives the protein CAWSVHSGETQYF.

The rearrangement joins TRBV19 to TRBJ1-1; no clear D gene. Between the trimmed V and J ends, which lost 3 bases and 4 bases, there was a span of 15 bases. Germline assignment: CDR1 LNHDA and CDR2 SQIVND (reference sequence). CDR3 length equals 15 residues. The CDR3 is CASSMELPTVTEAFF. In DNA, the CDR3 is TGTGCCAGTAGTATGGAGCTTCCAACGGTCACTGAAGCTTTCTTT.

The J gene is TRBJ1-2, the V gene TRBV6-1, with unresolved D. The CDR3 extends over 11 amino acids. V shed 2 bases and J shed 9 bases, with 7 bases lying between them. CDR1 and CDR2 (germline): MNHNS, SASEGT. CDR3 region: CASSEYPSYTF. The CDR3 region has the DNA TGTGCCAGCAGTGAATATCCGAGCTACACCTTC.

This chain uses TRBV14 with TRBJ2-1; 8 bases are a match to TRBD1. The V segment lost 4 bases and the J segment 7 bases; nucleotides outside the gene matches: 6. The length of the CDR3 is 14 residues. Per germline, CDR1 SGHDN and CDR2 FVKESK. CDR3 DNA sequence: TGTGCCAGCAGCCCAAGGACAGGGTGGAATGAGCAGTTCTTC. This translates into CASSPRTGWNEQFF.

The chain employs TRBV14 and TRBJ2-7; D not resolved. CDR1 and CDR2 (germline): SGHDN, FVKESK. This CDR3 spans 16 amino acids. V was trimmed by 2 bases and J by 2 bases, leaving 16 bases between them. Here the CDR3 reads CASSQHGVTNTYEQYF. DNA for the CDR3: TGTGCCAGCAGCCAACACGGCGTCACTAATACCTACGAGCAGTACTTC.

This clone was detected only once. V is TRBV2 and J is TRBJ1-2; tentative D call: TRBD1 (6 bases). Germline V gene data show CDR1 as SNHLY and CDR2 as FYNNEI. CDR3 length: 16 amino acids. V lost 4 bases and J lost 2, with 17 bases in between. The CDR3 sequence is CASSVGHEGTNYGYTF. The CDR3 region has the DNA TGTGCCAGCAGTGTGGGACACGAGGGGACCAACTATGGCTACACCTTC.

V usage is TRBV9 and J usage is TRBJ2-2, with unresolved D. Germline loops: CDR1 SGDLS, CDR2 YYNGEE. This CDR3 is 13 amino acids long. Trimming stripped 5 bases from V and 4 bases from J, with 9 bases between. CDR3 residues: CASSTSGTGELFF. The CDR3 DNA follows: TGTGCCAGCAGTACCTCAGGCACCGGGGAGCTGTTTTTT.

The chain joins TRBV25-1 to TRBJ2-1; no firm D call. Germline V gives CDR1 MGHDK, CDR2 SYGVNS. This CDR3 has 13 residues. The CDR3 spells CATSLWGTNEQFF. CDR3 sequence (DNA): TGTGCGACATCATTATGGGGAACCAATGAGCAGTTCTTC.